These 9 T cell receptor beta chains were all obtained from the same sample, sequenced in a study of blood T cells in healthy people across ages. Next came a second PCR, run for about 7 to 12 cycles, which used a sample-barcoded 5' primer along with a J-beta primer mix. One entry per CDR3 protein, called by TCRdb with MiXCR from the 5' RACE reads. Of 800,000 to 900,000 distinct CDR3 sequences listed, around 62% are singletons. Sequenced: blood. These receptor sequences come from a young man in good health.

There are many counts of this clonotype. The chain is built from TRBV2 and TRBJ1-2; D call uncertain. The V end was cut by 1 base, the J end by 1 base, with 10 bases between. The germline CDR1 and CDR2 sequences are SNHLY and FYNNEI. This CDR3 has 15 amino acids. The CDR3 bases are TGTGCCAGCAGTGAAGGGGTTTCCCTTAACTATGGCTACACCTTC. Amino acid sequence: CASSEGVSLNYGYTF.

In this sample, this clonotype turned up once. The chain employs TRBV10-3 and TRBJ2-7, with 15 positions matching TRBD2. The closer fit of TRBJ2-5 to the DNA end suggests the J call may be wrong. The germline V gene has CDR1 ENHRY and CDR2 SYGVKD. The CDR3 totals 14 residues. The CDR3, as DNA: TGTGCCATAAGGACTAGCGGGGGGGGAGAGACCCAGTACTTC. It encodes CAIRTSGGGETQYF.

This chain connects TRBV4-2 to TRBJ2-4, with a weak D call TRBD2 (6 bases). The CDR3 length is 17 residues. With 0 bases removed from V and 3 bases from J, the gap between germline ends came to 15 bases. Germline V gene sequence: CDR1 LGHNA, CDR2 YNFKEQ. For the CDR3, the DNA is TGTGCCAGCAGCCAAGATACGGAGGGGCTGGGCAAAAACATTCAGTACTTC. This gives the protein CASSQDTEGLGKNIQYF.

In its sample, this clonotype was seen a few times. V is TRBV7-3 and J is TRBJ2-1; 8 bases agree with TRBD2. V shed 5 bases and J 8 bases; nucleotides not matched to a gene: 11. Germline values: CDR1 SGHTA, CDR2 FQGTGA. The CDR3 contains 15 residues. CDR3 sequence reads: CASSMTGGGPDEQFF. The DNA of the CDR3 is TGTGCCAGCAGCATGACGGGGGGGGGGCCCGATGAGCAGTTCTTC.

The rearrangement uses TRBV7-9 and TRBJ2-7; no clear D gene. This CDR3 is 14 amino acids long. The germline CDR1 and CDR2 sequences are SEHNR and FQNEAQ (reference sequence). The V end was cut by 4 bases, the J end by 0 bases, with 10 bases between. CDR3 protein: CASSSLPDSYEQYF. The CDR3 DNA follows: TGTGCCAGCAGCTCCCTTCCGGACTCCTACGAGCAGTACTTC.

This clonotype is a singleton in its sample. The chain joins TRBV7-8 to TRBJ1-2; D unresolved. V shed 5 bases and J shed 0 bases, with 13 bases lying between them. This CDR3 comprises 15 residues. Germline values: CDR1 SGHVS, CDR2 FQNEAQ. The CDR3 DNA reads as TGTGCCAGCAGCGCGAGGACGGCGGCTAACTATGGCTACACCTTC. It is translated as CASSARTAANYGYTF.

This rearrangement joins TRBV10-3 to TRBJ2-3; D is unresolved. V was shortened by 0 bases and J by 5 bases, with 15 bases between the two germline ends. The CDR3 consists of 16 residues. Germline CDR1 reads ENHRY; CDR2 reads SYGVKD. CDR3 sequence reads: CAISESAGPPLDTQYF. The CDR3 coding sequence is TGTGCCATCAGTGAGTCGGCCGGGCCCCCTTTAGATACGCAGTATTTT.

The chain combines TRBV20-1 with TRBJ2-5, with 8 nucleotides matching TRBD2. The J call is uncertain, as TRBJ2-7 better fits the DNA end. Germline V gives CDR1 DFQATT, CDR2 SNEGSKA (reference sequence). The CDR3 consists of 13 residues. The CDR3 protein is CSRGGGSSYEQYF. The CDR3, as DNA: TGCAGTAGAGGCGGGGGGTCCTCCTACGAGCAGTACTTC.

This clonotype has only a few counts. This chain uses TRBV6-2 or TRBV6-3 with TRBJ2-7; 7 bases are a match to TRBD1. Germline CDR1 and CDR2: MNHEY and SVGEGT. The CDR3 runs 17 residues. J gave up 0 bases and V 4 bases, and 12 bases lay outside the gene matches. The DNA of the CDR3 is TGTGCCAGCAGTTCCCCACCCTCGACAGGGAGCTCCTACGAGCAGTACTTC. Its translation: CASSSPPSTGSSYEQYF.